This T cell receptor (beta chain) was sequenced during a study of shared clonotypes between healthy human individuals. CD45RO-negative CD8 cells positively selected for CCR7 made up the naive population, which excluded terminally differentiated effector memory CD45RA+ cells. The genomic DNA of each subset was split evenly across several immunoSEQ plates. Using immunoSEQ multiplex PCR, the repertoire was profiled, and TCRdb retains in-frame clones only, with some absent. This repertoire shows more than 600,000 clones, around 90% found once; its top ten account for 24%. V was pared by 4 bases and J by 4 bases, with 10 bases between. The CDR3 is 13 residues long. Germline lookup yields CDR1 MNHEY and CDR2 SMNVEV (reference sequence).

The material sequenced was naive CD8+ T cells sorted from blood. The chain is built from TRBV27 and TRBJ1-2; tentatively, D is TRBD1 (6 bases). The receptor was isolated from a man under 40 in good health. The CDR3 coding sequence is TGTGCCAGCAGTTATGGACAGTCCTATGGCTACACCTTC. Amino acids: CASSYGQSYGYTF.